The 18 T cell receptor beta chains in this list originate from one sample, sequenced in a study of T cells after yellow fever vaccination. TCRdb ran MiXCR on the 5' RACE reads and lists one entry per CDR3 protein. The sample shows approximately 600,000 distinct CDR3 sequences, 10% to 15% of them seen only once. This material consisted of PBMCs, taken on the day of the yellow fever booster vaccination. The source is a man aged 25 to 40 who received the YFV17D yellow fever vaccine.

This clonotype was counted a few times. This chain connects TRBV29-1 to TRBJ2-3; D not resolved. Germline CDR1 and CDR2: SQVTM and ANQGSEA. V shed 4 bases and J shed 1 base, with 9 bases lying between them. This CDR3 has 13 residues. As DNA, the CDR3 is TGCAGCGTTGCGGGCCAGGGCACAGATACGCAGTATTTT. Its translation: CSVAGQGTDTQYF.

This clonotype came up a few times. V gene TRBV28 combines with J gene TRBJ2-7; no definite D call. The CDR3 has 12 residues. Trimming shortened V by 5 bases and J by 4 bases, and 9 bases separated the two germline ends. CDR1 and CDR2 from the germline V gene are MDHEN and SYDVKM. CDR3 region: CASSPRLYEQYF. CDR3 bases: TGTGCCAGCAGTCCAAGACTGTACGAGCAGTACTTC.

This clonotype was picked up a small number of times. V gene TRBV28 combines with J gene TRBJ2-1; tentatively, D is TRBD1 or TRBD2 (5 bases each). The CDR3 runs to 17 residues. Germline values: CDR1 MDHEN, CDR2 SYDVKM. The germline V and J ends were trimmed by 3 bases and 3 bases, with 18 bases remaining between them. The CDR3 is CASSFAHEGYYYNEQFF. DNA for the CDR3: TGTGCCAGCAGTTTTGCCCACGAGGGGTATTACTACAATGAGCAGTTCTTC.

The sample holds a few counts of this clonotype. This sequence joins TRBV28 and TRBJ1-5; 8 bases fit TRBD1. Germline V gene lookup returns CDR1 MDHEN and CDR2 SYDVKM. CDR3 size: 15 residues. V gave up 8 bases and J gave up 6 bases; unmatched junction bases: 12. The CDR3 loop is CASANHQGAAQPQHF. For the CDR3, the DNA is TGTGCCAGCGCGAACCACCAGGGGGCCGCTCAGCCCCAGCATTTT.

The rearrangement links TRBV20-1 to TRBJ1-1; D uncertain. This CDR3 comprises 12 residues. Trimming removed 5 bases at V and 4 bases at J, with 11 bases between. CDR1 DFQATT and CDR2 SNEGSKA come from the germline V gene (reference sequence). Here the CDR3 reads CSAPHVGTEAFF. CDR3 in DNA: TGCAGTGCTCCCCACGTGGGCACTGAAGCTTTCTTT.

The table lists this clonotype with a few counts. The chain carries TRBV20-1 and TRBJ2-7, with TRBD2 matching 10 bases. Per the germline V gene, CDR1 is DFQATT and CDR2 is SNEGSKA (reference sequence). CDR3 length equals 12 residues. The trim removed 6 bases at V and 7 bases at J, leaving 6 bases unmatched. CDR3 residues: CSAMGLALEQYF. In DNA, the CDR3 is TGCAGTGCAATGGGACTAGCGCTTGAGCAGTACTTC.

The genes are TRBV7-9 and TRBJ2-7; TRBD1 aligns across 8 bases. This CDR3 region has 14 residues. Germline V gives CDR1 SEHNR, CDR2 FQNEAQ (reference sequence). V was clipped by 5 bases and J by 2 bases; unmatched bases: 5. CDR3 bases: TGTGCCAGCAGCAAGGACAGGGTCACCTACGAGCAGTACTTC. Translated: CASSKDRVTYEQYF.

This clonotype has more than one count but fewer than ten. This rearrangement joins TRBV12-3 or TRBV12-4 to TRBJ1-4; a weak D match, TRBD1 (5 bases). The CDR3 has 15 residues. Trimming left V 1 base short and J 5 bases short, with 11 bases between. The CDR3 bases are TGTGCCAGCAGTTTAGAGGGACGATGGAATGAAAAACTGTTTTTT. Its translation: CASSLEGRWNEKLFF.

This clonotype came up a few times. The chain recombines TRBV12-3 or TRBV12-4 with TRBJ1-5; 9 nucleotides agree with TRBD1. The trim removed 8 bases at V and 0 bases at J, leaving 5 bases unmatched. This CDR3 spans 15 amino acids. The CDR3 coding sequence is TGTGCCAGCGCAGGGACAGGGATTAGCAATCAGCCCCAGCATTTT. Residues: CASAGTGISNQPQHF.

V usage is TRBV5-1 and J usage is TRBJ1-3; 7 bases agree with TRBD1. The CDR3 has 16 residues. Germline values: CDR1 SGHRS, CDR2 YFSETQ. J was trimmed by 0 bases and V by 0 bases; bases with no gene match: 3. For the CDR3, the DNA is TGCGCCAGCAGCTTGGGGGGACAGAACTCTGGAAACACCATATATTTT. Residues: CASSLGGQNSGNTIYF.

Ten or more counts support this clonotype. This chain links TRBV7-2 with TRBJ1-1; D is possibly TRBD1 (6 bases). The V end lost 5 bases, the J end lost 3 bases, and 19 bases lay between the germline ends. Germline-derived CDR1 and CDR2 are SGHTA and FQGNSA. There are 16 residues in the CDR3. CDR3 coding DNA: TGTGCCAGCAGCCGGACGAACAGGGTAGGATACACTGAAGCTTTCTTT. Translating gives CASSRTNRVGYTEAFF.

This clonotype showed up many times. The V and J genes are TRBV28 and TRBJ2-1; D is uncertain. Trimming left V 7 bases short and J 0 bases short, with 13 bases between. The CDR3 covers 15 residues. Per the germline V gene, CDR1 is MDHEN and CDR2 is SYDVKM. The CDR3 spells CASKPVRSSYNEQFF. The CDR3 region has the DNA TGTGCCAGCAAGCCGGTGCGAAGCTCCTACAATGAGCAGTTCTTC.

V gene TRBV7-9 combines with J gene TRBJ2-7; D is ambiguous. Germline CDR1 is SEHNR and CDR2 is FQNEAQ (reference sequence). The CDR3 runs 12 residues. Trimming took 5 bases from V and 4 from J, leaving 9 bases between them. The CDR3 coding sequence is TGTGCCAGCAGCGCGATAAGTTACGAGCAGTACTTC. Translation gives CASSAISYEQYF.

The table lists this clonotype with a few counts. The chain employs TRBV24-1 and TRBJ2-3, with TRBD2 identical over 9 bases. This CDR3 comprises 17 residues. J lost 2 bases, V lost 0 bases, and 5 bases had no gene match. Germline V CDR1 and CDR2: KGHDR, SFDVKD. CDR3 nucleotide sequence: TGTGCCACCAGTGATTTGGCGGGAGGGGGAACCACAGATACGCAGTATTTT. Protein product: CATSDLAGGGTTDTQYF.

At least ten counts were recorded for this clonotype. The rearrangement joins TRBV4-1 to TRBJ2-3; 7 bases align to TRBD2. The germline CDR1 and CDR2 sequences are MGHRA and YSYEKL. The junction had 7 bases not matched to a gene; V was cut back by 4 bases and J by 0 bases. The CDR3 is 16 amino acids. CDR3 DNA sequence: TGCGCCAGCAGCCCCGGGACTATCTCAAGCACAGATACGCAGTATTTT. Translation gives CASSPGTISSTDTQYF.

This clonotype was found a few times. CDR3 loop: CASSWGQGKNTEAFF. In nucleotides, the CDR3 is TGCGCCAGCAGCTGGGGACAGGGAAAGAACACTGAAGCTTTCTTT. V and J are TRBV5-1 and TRBJ1-1; 9 bases align to TRBD1. Germline CDR1 reads SGHRS; CDR2 reads YFSETQ. V was pared by 3 bases and J by 1 base, with 4 bases of the junction left unmatched. CDR3 length equals 15 residues.

The CDR3 loop is CAWSTLTSGIREQFF. DNA of the CDR3: TGTGCCTGGAGTACCTTGACTAGCGGGATACGTGAGCAGTTCTTC. The J gene is TRBJ2-1, the V gene TRBV30, with 11 bases fitting TRBD2. Per the germline V gene, CDR1 is GTSNPN and CDR2 is SVGIG (reference sequence). The CDR3 has 15 residues. Losses at the gene ends were 2 bases for V and 9 bases for J; bases not matched to a gene: 9.

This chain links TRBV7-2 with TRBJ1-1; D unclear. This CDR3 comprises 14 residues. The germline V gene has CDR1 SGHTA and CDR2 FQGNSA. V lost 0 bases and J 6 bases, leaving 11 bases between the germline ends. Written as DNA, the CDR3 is TGTGCCAGCAGCTTAGCCCAGTTGGAGGCTGAAGCTTTCTTT. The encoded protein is CASSLAQLEAEAFF. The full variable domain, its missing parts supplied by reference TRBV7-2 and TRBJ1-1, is GAGVSQSPSNKVTEKGKDVELRCDPISGHTALYWYRQSLGQGLEFLIYFQGNSAPDKSGLPSDRFSAERTGGSVSTLTIQRTQQEDSAVYLCASSLAQLEAEAFFGQGTRLTVV.